This T cell receptor (beta chain) was recovered during a study of cytomegalovirus exposure and HLA in healthy donors listed by TCRdb under 2017. Some background on the complete study: An earlier analysis of a few hundred of the donors reported approximately 300 Gb of sequence data and about 120 million unique TCR beta sequences obtained from around 190 million T cells. Around 300 gigabases of sequencing data and some 85 million unique TCR sequences were included in an early release covering roughly 600 HLA-typed donors. Of the 350 to 450 genotyped donors, 80% to 90% were placed in the genetic ancestry cluster associated with self-reported Caucasian donors. The study aimed to test whether cataloging public T cell receptors could reveal signatures of past pathogen exposure. The study used immunosequencing to profile the T cell repertoires of approximately 690 subjects and linked those repertoires to cytomegalovirus serostatus. In addition to the first cohort of around 670 subjects, a separate validation cohort of approximately 120 different subjects was used. To predict cytomegalovirus infection status, the study brought together high-throughput TCR immunosequencing, statistical association of individual TCRs with disease status, and machine learning. To study patterns of TCR occurrence, a later analysis re-analyzed previously published TCR beta repertoires from 600 to 750 donors and added high-resolution HLA genotyping. The later analysis used no new phenotypic data to find candidate immune exposures, relying instead on TCR beta sequences and their occurrence across donors. An earlier analysis of 450 to 750 of the donors used high-throughput TCR beta sequencing to judge whether each TCR beta V gene segment behaved as functional or pseudogenic. Donor age, sex, ethnicity and CMV serostatus were collected together with the repertoire data. A later genetic analysis used genome-wide SNP genotypes for about three fifths of the 666 donors, treating that subset as a discovery cohort. All discovery cohort repertoires had been generated using a single sequencing platform. Class I and class II HLA loci were covered by the typing at four-digit resolution. Typing coverage varied by locus: roughly 620-640 donors for A, B, C, DRB1 and DQB1; some 520 for DQA1; over 600 for DPA1; 400 to 480 for DPB1. Four or five DR-DQ haplotypes were treated as single units for association and clustering because of strong linkage in the cohort. Among 398 genotyped donors of the cohort, an average of approximately 240,000 unique TCR beta nucleotide sequences was sequenced per donor, of which about 19% were non-productive.

Trimming costs V 3 bases and J 5 bases, and their ends lie 19 bases apart. The CDR3 holds 16 amino acids from the cysteine to the phenylalanine. This entry keeps only the CDR3 DNA: 48 bases, framed from base 1. CDR1 and CDR2, per the germline V gene, are MDHEN and SYDVKM. To prepare the library, the immunoSEQ multiplex PCR assay was applied. The multiplex PCR relied on a mix of 60 forward primers for TCR Vbeta segments and 13 reverse primers for TCR Jbeta segments. The CDR3 region of rearranged TCR beta genes was amplified from genomic DNA by a multiplex PCR assay. The amplified TCR beta libraries were sequenced on the Illumina HiSeq System as 87-base-pair reads. In the paper's pipeline: Across the 600 to 700 repertoires, a later analysis counted 80 million or so unique TCR beta chains, roughly 11 million of which were shared by at least two donors. To remove PCR and sequencing errors, raw reads were error-corrected and collapsed into unique sequences using a nearest-neighbor algorithm that merged closely related sequences. Alignment of CDR3 sequences to IMGT reference sequences was used to assign V, D and J gene segments. Each retained sequence needed at least a six-nucleotide match to both a V gene segment and a J gene segment. A rearrangement was called productive if the CDR3 had no stop codons and remained in frame with V and J, and every other rearrangement was called non-productive. CDR3 was defined by IMGT convention, running from the second conserved V-encoded cysteine to the conserved J-encoded phenylalanine. Sequences without an unambiguous match to a single V gene segment were excluded from the earlier analysis of almost 600 of the donors. An earlier analysis of a few hundred of the donors called V segments functional above 56.7% productive rearrangements and segregating when the between-donor standard deviation exceeded 5%. A statistical classification framework was built for diagnosing cytomegalovirus status from the catalog of TCR beta chain sequences. In a later analysis, V and J genes were assigned by comparing TCR nucleotide sequences against IMGT/GENE-DB human TR gene sequences. Using the TCRdist pipeline, a later analysis assigned CDR3 sequences along with most-parsimonious VDJ recombination scenarios. In a later analysis, every TCR beta chain was defined by the combination of its CDR3 amino acid sequence and its V-gene family, and reads without a unique V-gene family were dropped. To address suspected cross-contamination and a sequencing artifact, a later analysis removed 592 highly shared, low-generation-probability nucleotide sequences. For each public chain, a later analysis derived a clonal expansion index from normalized ranks of inferred template counts within each repertoire. A later analysis computed generation probabilities with a VDJ recombination model fitted to out-of-frame rearrangements, and checked the results against IGoR. Hypergeometric tests were used in a later analysis to score TCR-TCR, TCR-HLA and TCR-CMV co-occurrence, with a repertoire-size bias correction applied to the TCR pairs. In a later analysis, false discovery rates were estimated by permuting HLA or CMV assignments 20 times. In a later analysis, co-occurring TCRs were grouped with DBSCAN, and TCRdist sequence similarity was added when clustering was performed within HLA-allele-positive subsets. Repertoires with fewer than 30,000 or more than 120,000 public chains were left out of co-occurrence clustering, as were about 5 repertoires with anomalous nucleotide sharing. TCRdb limited this immuneACCESS table to in-frame rearrangements with V and J called. A share of clones is missing; checked studies link under half to unresolved V genes, and the rest is unexplained. Clonal size and the V and J genes are those of that table, whereas D and trimming came from the DNA. Present in this sample are 150,000 to 200,000 clones, roughly three quarters of which were seen just once. 14% of the sample belongs to the ten largest clones.

With regard to this clone: The specificity of this receptor is unknown. There are no base qualities to consult, and no much larger clone falls within one base.

The cohort consisted of 600 to 750 healthy bone marrow donors. At the time of sampling, every cohort member was nominally healthy, though immune exposures that went unrecorded were likely present. The donor was CMV seronegative and belonged to the group of several hundred seronegative cohort members. A peripheral blood sample was provided by each donor, and peripheral blood mononuclear cells were used for TCR beta sequencing. The Qiagen DNeasy Blood Extraction Kit was used to extract genomic DNA from the blood cell samples. What the authors observed across the whole study: The earlier analysis of 587 of the donors excluded some 16 rarely observed V segments, including chromosome 9 orphons, because counts were too low. Immune exposure information for the cohort was limited to CMV serostatus. According to a later analysis, most CMV-associated TCR beta chains appeared to be HLA-restricted, and the HLA associations seemed to be driven largely by CMV exposure. In vitro tests confirmed that a few of the cytomegalovirus-associated TCR beta chains recognize cytomegalovirus antigens. Some IMGT-functional V segments, including TRBV6-2 and TRBV6-3, could not be distinguished by the 87-base-pair reads and were therefore excluded. According to the authors, the approach could potentially be generalized to other disease states and immunological phenotypes. Presence/absence analyses assumed roughly uniform sequencing depth across donors, an assumption that may not hold. Across donors, most TCR sequences were observed very rarely, whereas some public TCRs were present in many individuals. A later analysis associated about 16,000 TCR beta sequences with specific HLA alleles at a false discovery rate of 0.05. According to a later genetic analysis, donors in an Asian-associated ancestry cluster had fewer N-insertions in productive TCRs than the approximately 700-donor mean. Assigning TCR associations to individual alleles was difficult when HLA alleles, especially DR and DQ, strongly co-occurred. Linkage disequilibrium might explain the correlated functional status among segregating V segments, but an unknown experimental factor could not be ruled out. A further reported finding was that TCR beta sequences accurately predicted the HLA-A and HLA-B alleles for most subjects in the first cohort. The study listed 150 to 200 TCR beta chains as associated with cytomegalovirus. A later analysis found that HLA-associated TCR beta chains were more clonally expanded and had lower generation probabilities than equally common non-associated chains. Several of the top co-occurrence clusters appeared to be linked to parvovirus B19, influenza, CMV and Epstein-Barr virus, according to a later analysis. V-gene and J-gene trimming of TCR beta chains was associated with a missense DCLRE1C variant in a later genetic analysis, and the association was replicated in an independent cohort. In a later analysis, TCR association rates were found to vary across HLA loci, with the most associated TCRs seen for DRB1 alleles and the fewest for HLA-C alleles. Because HLA typing was missing for some donors at each locus, association tests included only the typed subset. This cohort had only TCR beta chains sequenced, and the lack of alpha or paired-chain data limited which features could be detected. The classifier was reported to diagnose cytomegalovirus status with high specificity and sensitivity in both the original cohort and the validation cohort. In an earlier analysis of 587 of the donors, most TCR beta V segments appeared in productive rearrangements about 90% or about 30% of the time, broadly matching IMGT annotations. The sequencing pipeline was judged likely to have produced a cluster of highly shared sequence variants as a technical artifact.

The V gene is TRBV28 and the J gene is TRBJ2-5, and the D gene may be TRBD2, 6 bases matching. This receptor was identified in a woman in her thirties or forties in good health and CMV-seronegative. The material sequenced was PBMCs. The CDR3 amino acid sequence is: CASSFTSGTAGETQYF. The bases read TGTGCCAGCAGTTTCACCTCCGGGACGGCGGGGGAGACCCAGTACTTC.